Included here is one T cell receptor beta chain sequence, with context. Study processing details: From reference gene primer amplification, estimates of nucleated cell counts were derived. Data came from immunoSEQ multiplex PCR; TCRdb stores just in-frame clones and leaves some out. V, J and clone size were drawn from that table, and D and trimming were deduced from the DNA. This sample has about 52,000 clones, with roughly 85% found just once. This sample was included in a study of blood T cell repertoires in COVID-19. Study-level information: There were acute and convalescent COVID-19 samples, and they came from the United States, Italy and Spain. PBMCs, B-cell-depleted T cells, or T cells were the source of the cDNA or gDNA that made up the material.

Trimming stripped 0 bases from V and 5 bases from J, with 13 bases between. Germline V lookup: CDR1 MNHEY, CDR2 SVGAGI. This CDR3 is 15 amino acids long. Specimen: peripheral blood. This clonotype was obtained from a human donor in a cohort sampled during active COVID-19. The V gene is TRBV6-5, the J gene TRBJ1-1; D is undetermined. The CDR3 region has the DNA TGTGCCAGCAGTTACTCGAGGGCTGGGAGTACTGAAGCTTTCTTT. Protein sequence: CASSYSRAGSTEAFF.